The next 8 T cell receptor beta chains were all read from a single sample in a study of T cells in Graves' hyperthyroidism and ophthalmopathy. The CDR3 regions of TCR beta were amplified from RNA transcripts. A first-round RT-PCR of the TCR CDR3 used the HTBI primer set. In TCRdb, the multiplex PCR reads were re-called with MiXCR into one record per CDR3 protein. The sample yields around 300,000 distinct CDR3 sequences, 11% to 15% seen once. Specimen: blood. The receptors derive from a woman in her twenties or thirties with Graves' hyperthyroidism.

This clonotype was observed many times. The V and J genes are TRBV29-1 and TRBJ2-3; no reliable D call. Trimming removed 3 bases at V and 2 bases at J, with 6 bases between. The CDR3 loop spans 12 amino acids. Looked up from germline, CDR1 is SQVTM and CDR2 is ANQGSEA. CDR3 amino acids: CSVDGTTDTQYF. The CDR3 DNA reads TGCAGCGTTGACGGTACCACAGATACGCAGTATTTT.

This clonotype was detected many times. The chain employs TRBV6-1 and TRBJ2-7; weak D call: TRBD2 (6 bases). This CDR3 is built from 14 residues. Between the trimmed V and J ends, which lost 5 bases and 2 bases, there was a span of 13 bases. Germline V CDR1 and CDR2: MNHNS, SASEGT. The CDR3 is CASSSRGDPYEQYF. The CDR3 bases are TGTGCCAGCAGTTCGCGCGGGGACCCCTACGAGCAGTACTTC.

This clonotype was detected only a few times. The chain uses TRBV13 and TRBJ2-7, with D tentatively TRBD1 (5 bases). Germline CDR1 is PRHDT and CDR2 is FYEKMQ (reference sequence). The CDR3 runs 13 residues. V lost 1 base and J 3 bases, leaving 7 bases between the germline ends. Written as DNA, the CDR3 is TGTGCCAGCAGCTTAGAAGGGGTCTACGAGCAGTACTTC. Translating it yields CASSLEGVYEQYF.

This clonotype has at least ten counts. V and J are TRBV6-2 or TRBV6-3 and TRBJ2-1; D perhaps matches TRBD2 (6 bases). Deletions cut 6 bases from V and 2 bases from J, with 11 bases between. Looked up from germline, CDR1 is MNHEY and CDR2 is SVGEGT. The CDR3 runs 14 residues. The CDR3 sequence: CASSLEGAYNEQFF. The CDR3 bases are TGTGCCAGCAGCCTGGAGGGCGCCTACAATGAGCAGTTCTTC.

This clonotype was counted ten times or more. The chain recombines TRBV2 with TRBJ2-4; D is perhaps TRBD1 (6 bases). V lost 5 bases and J lost 6, with 11 bases in between. The CDR3 loop spans 13 amino acids. Germline CDR1 SNHLY, CDR2 FYNNEI. This CDR3 is CASSHRDVNIQYF. The CDR3, as DNA: TGTGCCAGCAGTCACAGGGATGTAAACATTCAGTACTTC. The full variable domain, completed using reference TRBV2 and TRBJ2-4, is EPEVTQTPSHQVTQMGQEVILRCVPISNHLYFYWYRQILGQKVEFLVSFYNNEISEKSEIFDDQFSVERPDGSNFTLKIRSTKLEDSAMYFCASSHRDVNIQYFGAGTRLSVL.

The chain is built from TRBV19 and TRBJ1-5, with a tentative D call TRBD1 (5 bases). This CDR3 is 15 amino acids long. Trimming shortened V by 5 bases and J by 7 bases, and 18 bases separated the two germline ends. The germline CDR1 and CDR2 sequences are LNHDA and SQIVND (reference sequence). CDR3 loop: CASSPTPGGSQPQHF. The CDR3 DNA is TGTGCCAGTAGTCCGACCCCGGGGGGAAGCCAGCCCCAGCATTTT.

The sample holds many counts of this clonotype. The chain employs TRBV11-1 and TRBJ1-1; D is unclear. This CDR3 has 12 residues. The V gene lost 8 bases and the J gene lost 2 bases, with 9 bases spanning the gap. Germline values: CDR1 SGHAT, CDR2 FQDESV (reference sequence). CDR3 DNA sequence: TGTGCCAGCGGTGAACGTAACACTGAAGCTTTCTTT. This translates into CASGERNTEAFF.

The chain is built from TRBV6-2 or TRBV6-3 and TRBJ2-1; D remains ambiguous. V was shortened by 2 bases and J by 5 bases, with 10 bases between the two germline ends. Germline assignment: CDR1 MNHEY and CDR2 SVGEGT. The CDR3 consists of 14 residues. The CDR3 sequence is CASSYLGAHNEQFF. The CDR3 DNA reads as TGTGCCAGCAGTTACCTAGGAGCCCACAATGAGCAGTTCTTC.